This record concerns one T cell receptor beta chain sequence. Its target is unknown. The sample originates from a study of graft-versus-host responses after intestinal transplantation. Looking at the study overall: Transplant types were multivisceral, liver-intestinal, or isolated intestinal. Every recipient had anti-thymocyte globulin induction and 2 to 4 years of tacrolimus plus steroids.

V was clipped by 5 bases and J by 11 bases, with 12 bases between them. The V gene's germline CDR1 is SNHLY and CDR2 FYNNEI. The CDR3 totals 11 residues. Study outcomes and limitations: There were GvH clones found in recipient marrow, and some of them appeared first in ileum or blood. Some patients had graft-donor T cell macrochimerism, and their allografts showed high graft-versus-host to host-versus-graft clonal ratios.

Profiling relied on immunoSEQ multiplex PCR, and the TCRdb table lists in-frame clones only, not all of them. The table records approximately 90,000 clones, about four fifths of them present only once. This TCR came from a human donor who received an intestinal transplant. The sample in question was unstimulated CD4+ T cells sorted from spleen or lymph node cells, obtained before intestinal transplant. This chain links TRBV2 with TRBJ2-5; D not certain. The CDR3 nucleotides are TGTGCCAGCAGTCCCGTTAGAGAGCAGTACTTC. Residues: CASSPVREQYF.